This T cell receptor (beta chain) stems from a study of OX40 agonist ivuxolimab in advanced cancers. The CDR3 is made up of 14 amino acids. The germline CDR1 and CDR2 sequences are LGHNT and FRNRAP. The V gene lost 6 bases and the J gene lost 4 bases, with 15 bases spanning the gap. Generated by immunoSEQ multiplex PCR, the TCRdb table keeps only in-frame clones and is missing some. The profile shows almost 50,000 clones, about 85% of them singletons. The genes are TRBV12-5 and TRBJ1-2; D might be TRBD1 (5 bases). The sample in question was CD4+ or CD8+ T cells sorted from blood, obtained in a trial of the OX40 agonist ivuxolimab. This TCR derives from an adult with an advanced solid tumor such as melanoma, head and neck, liver or kidney cancer. CDR3 DNA: TGTGCTAGTGGGTACTCCGGGGCGGGCTATGGCTACACCTTC. Translated, it gives CASGYSGAGYGYTF.